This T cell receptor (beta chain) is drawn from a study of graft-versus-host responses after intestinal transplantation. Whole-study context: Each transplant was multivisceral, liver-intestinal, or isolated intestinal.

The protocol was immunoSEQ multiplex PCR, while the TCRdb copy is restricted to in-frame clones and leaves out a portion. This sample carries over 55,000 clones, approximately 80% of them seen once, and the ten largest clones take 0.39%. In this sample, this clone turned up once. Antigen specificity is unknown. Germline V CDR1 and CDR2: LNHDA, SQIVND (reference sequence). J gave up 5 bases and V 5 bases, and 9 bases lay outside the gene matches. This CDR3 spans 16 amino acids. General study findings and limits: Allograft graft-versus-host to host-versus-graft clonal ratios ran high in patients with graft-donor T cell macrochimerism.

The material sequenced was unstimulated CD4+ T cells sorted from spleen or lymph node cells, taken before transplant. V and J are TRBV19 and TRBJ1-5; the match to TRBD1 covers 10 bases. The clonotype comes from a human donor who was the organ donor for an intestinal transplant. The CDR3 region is CASSHRDRGKDQPQHF. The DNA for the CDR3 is TGTGCCAGTAGTCACCGGGACAGGGGAAAGGATCAGCCCCAGCATTTT.